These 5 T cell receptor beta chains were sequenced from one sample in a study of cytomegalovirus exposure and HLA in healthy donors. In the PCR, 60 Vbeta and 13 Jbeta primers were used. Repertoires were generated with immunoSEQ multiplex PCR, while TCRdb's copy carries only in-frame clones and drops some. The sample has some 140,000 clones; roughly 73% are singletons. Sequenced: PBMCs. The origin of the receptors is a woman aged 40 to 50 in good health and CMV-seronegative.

CDR3 bases: TGTGCCAGCAGCCAATTTGGGACAGTCATTAACTATGGCTACACCTTC. Translating gives CASSQFGTVINYGYTF. The chain recombines TRBV16 with TRBJ1-2; 7 nucleotides align to TRBD1. J was trimmed by 1 base and V by 1 base; bases with no gene match: 6. CDR1 is KGHSY and CDR2 is FQNENV in the germline V gene. The CDR3 covers 16 residues.

The CDR3 DNA reads as TGTGCCAGCAGCCCACAGAGAACGAACACCGGGGAGCTGTTTTTT. Translation gives CASSPQRTNTGELFF. The chain uses TRBV6-1 and TRBJ2-2; D remains ambiguous. Germline V gene lookup returns CDR1 MNHNS and CDR2 SASEGT. V shed 6 bases and J shed 0 bases, with 11 bases lying between them. This CDR3 has 15 residues.

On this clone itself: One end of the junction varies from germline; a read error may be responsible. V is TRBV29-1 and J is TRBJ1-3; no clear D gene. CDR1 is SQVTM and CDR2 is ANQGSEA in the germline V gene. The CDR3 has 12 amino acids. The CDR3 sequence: CACLSGGNTIYF. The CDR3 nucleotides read TGTGCCTGCCTATCGGGTGGAAACACCATATATTTT.

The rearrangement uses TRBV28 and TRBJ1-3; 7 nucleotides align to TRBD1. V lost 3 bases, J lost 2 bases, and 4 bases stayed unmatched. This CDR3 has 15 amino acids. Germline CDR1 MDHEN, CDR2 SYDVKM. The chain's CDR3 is CASSFDREAGNTIYF. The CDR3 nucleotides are TGTGCCAGCAGTTTCGACAGGGAGGCTGGAAACACCATATATTTT. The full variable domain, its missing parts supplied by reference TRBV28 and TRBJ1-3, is DVKVTQSSRYLVKRTGEKVFLECVQDMDHENMFWYRQDPGLGLRLIYFSYDVKMKEKGDIPEGYSVSREKKERFSLILESASTNQTSMYLCASSFDREAGNTIYFGEGSWLTVV.

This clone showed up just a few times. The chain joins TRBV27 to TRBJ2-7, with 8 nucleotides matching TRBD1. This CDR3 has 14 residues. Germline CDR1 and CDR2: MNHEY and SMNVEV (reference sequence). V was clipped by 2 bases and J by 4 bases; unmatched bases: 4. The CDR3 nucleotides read TGTGCCAGCAGTTTAGGCGGACAGGGATACGAGCAGTACGTC. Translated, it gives CASSLGGQGYEQYV.